This T cell receptor beta chain was retrieved from a study of cytomegalovirus exposure and HLA in healthy donors. The PCR employed 60 Vbeta primers together with 13 Jbeta primers. Measured with immunoSEQ multiplex PCR; TCRdb has only the in-frame clones, and not every one. The repertoire holds approximately 220,000 clones, with about three quarters as singletons. V gave up 1 base and J gave up 1 base, with 7 bases separating them. The germline V gene has CDR1 MGHRA and CDR2 YSYEKL. The CDR3 spans 14 residues. The sequence was collected from a man between 35 and 55 years old in good health and CMV-seronegative. The rearrangement joins TRBV4-1 to TRBJ1-1; D is unresolved. The sample consisted of PBMCs. CDR3 protein: CASSQGAPNTEAFF. In nucleotides, the CDR3 is TGCGCCAGCAGCCAAGGAGCCCCGAACACTGAAGCTTTCTTT.